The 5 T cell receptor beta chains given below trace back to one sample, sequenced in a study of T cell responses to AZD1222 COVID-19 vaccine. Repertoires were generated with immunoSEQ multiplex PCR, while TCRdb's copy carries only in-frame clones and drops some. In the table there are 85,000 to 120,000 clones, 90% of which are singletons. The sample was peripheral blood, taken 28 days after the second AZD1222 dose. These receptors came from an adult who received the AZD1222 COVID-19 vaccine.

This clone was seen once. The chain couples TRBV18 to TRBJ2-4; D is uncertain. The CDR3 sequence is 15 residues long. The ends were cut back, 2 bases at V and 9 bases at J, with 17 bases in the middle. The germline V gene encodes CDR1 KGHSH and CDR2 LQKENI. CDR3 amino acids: CASSPNQKEQGIQYF. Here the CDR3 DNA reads TGTGCCAGCTCACCAAACCAAAAGGAACAAGGCATTCAGTACTTC.

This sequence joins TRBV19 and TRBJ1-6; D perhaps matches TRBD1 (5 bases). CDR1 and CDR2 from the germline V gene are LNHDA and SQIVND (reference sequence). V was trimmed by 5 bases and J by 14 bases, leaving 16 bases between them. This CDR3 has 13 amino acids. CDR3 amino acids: CASSPSLGRSLHF. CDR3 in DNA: TGTGCCAGTAGTCCTTCACTGGGGCGGTCCCTCCACTTT.

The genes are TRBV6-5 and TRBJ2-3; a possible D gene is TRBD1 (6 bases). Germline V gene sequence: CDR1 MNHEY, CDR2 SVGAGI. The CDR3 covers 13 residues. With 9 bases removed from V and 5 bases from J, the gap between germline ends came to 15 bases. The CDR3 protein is CASQQGLGDTQYF. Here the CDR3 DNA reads TGTGCCAGTCAACAGGGTTTGGGAGATACGCAGTATTTT.

The CDR3 DNA follows: TGTGCCAGCAGCGTAGGGGAGGGAGGCTATGGCTACACCTTC. Its translation is CASSVGEGGYGYTF. The V and J genes are TRBV9 and TRBJ1-2, with D hard to call. The V and J ends lost 0 bases and 4 bases respectively, with 10 bases between them. CDR3 length: 14 amino acids. The germline V gene encodes CDR1 SGDLS and CDR2 YYNGEE. The whole variable domain, filled in from reference TRBV9 and TRBJ1-2, reads DSGVTQTPKHLITATGQRVTLRCSPRSGDLSVYWYQQSLDQGLQFLIQYYNGEERAKGNILERFSAQQFPDLHSELNLSSLELGDSALYFCASSVGEGGYGYTFGSGTRLTVV.

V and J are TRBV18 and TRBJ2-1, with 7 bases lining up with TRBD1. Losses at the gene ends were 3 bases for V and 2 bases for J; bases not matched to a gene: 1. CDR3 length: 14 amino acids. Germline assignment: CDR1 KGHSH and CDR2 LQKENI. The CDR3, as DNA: TGTGCCAGCTCACCGGACAGGACCTACAATGAGCAGTTCTTC. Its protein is CASSPDRTYNEQFF.